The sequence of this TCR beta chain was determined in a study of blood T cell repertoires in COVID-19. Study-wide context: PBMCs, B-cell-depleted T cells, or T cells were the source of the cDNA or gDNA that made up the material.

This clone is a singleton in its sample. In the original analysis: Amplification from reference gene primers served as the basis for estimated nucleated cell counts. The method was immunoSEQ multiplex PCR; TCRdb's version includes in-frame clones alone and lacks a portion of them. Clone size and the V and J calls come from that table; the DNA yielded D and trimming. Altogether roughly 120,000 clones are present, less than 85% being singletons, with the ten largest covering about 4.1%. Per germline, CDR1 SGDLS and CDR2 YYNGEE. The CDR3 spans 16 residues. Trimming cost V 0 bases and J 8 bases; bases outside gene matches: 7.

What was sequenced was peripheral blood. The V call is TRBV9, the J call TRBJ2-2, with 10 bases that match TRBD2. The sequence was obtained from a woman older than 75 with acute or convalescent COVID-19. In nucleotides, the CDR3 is TGTGCCAGCAGCGTAGCTTCAGCGGGGGGGCTGGGGGAGCTGTTTTTT. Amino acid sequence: CASSVASAGGLGELFF.